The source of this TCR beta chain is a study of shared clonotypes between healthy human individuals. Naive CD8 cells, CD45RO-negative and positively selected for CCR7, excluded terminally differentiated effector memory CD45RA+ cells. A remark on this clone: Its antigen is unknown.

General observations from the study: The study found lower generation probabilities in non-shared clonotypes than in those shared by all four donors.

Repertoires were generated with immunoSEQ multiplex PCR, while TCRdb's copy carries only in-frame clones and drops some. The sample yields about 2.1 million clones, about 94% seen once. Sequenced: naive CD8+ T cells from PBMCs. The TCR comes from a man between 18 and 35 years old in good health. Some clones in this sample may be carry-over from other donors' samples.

The chain's CDR3 is CASSQRTRGTEAFF. As DNA, the CDR3 is TGCGCCAGCAGCCAGAGGACGCGGGGCACTGAAGCTTTCTTT. The chain is built from TRBV4-1 and TRBJ1-1, with no clear D. The CDR3 sequence is 14 residues long. V lost 3 bases, J lost 4 bases, and 12 bases lay in between. CDR1 and CDR2 from the germline V gene are MGHRA and YSYEKL.